These 11 T cell receptor beta chains were sequenced from one sample in a study of blood T cell repertoires in COVID-19. Sequenced by immunoSEQ multiplex PCR; TCRdb stores in-frame clones only, minus some. In the table there are some 80,000 clones, approximately 85% of which are singletons. Sequencing used peripheral blood. These receptors came from a man aged 45-60 years with COVID-19, enrolled during active disease.

The rearrangement joins TRBV29-1 to TRBJ1-1, with 7 bases fitting TRBD1. V trimming: 6 bases; J trimming: 4 bases; junction bases outside the gene matches: 11. Per germline, CDR1 SQVTM and CDR2 ANQGSEA. The CDR3 has 14 amino acids. The CDR3 loop is CSVTEGQGVTEAFF. CDR3 in DNA: TGCAGCGTGACCGAAGGGCAGGGGGTCACTGAAGCTTTCTTT.

The chain couples TRBV4-2 to TRBJ1-1; perhaps TRBD1 as D (5 bases). Germline V lookup: CDR1 LGHNA, CDR2 YNFKEQ. This CDR3 comprises 15 residues. V was cut by 4 bases and J by 5 bases, with 17 bases left in between. CDR3: CASSPPDRSLTEAFF. The DNA of the CDR3 is TGTGCCAGCAGCCCCCCCGACAGAAGTCTGACTGAAGCTTTCTTT.

The rearrangement uses TRBV9 and TRBJ2-1; 8 bases fit TRBD1. The CDR3 spans 17 residues. CDR1 is SGDLS and CDR2 is YYNGEE in the germline V gene. The V and J ends lost 10 bases and 2 bases, in that order; junction bases with no gene match: 17. CDR3 amino acids: CAEPGQVASLTYNEQFF. CDR3 coding DNA: TGTGCCGAACCGGGACAGGTGGCGTCCCTAACCTACAATGAGCAGTTCTTC.

The chain couples TRBV19 to TRBJ1-1, with TRBD1 identical over 11 bases. The V and J ends lost 8 bases and 5 bases, in that order; junction bases with no gene match: 10. Germline V CDR1 and CDR2: LNHDA, SQIVND (reference sequence). The CDR3 spans 15 residues. The CDR3 sequence is CASQPSGTGGTEAFF. Written as DNA, the CDR3 is TGTGCCAGTCAACCTAGCGGGACAGGGGGAACTGAAGCTTTCTTT. Filled out from reference TRBV19 and TRBJ1-1, the complete variable domain reads DGGITQSPKYLFRKEGQNVTLSCEQNLNHDAMYWYRQDPGQGLRLIYYSQIVNDFQKGDIAEGYSVSREKKESFPLTVTSAQKNPTAFYLCASQPSGTGGTEAFFGQGTRLTVV.

The V gene is TRBV7-2, the J gene TRBJ2-3, with D possibly TRBD2 on 6 matching bases. CDR3 length: 14 residues. V was pared by 5 bases and J by 7 bases, with 16 bases between. Germline CDR1 and CDR2: SGHTA and FQGNSA. In DNA, the CDR3 is TGTGCCAGCAGCCCGGGGGAGCAAACCCATACGCAGTATTTT. It encodes CASSPGEQTHTQYF.

J is TRBJ2-7 and V is TRBV5-6; 7 nucleotides agree with TRBD2. Germline CDR1 reads SGHDT; CDR2 reads YYEEEE. V shed 4 bases, J shed 0 bases, and the junction held 16 bases outside the gene matches. There are 18 residues in the CDR3. DNA for the CDR3: TGTGCCAGCAGCCGTCTGCGGCTGGGAGGGAGAAGCTCCTACGAGCAGTACTTC. Translation: CASSRLRLGGRSSYEQYF. Full variable domain (outside the CDR3, taken from reference TRBV5-6 and TRBJ2-7): DAGVTQSPTHLIKTRGQQVTLRCSPKSGHDTVSWYQQALGQGPQFIFQYYEEEERQRGNFPDRFSGHQFPNYSSELNVNALLLGDSALYLCASSRLRLGGRSSYEQYFGPGTRLTVT.

This clone was counted once. The CDR3 nucleotides read TGTGCCAGCAGCTTTCCGAGCGGGGGCTACACCTTC. Protein product: CASSFPSGGYTF. This sequence joins TRBV5-8 and TRBJ1-2; D is undetermined. This CDR3 has 12 residues. V lost 2 bases to trimming and J lost 8 bases, with 10 bases between them. Germline V gene data show CDR1 as SGHTS and CDR2 as YDEGEE.

The V gene is TRBV7-9, the J gene TRBJ2-3; 8 bases match TRBD2. The CDR3 loop spans 15 amino acids. Germline values: CDR1 SEHNR, CDR2 FQNEAQ (reference sequence). After removal of 5 bases from V and 5 bases from J, the junction contained 9 bases not matched to a gene. CDR3 nucleotide sequence: TGTGCCAGCAGCGAAGGACTAGCTGGGGTAGATACGCAGTATTTT. Its translation: CASSEGLAGVDTQYF.

This chain connects TRBV29-1 to TRBJ1-5, with 7 nucleotides matching TRBD1. The CDR3 loop spans 13 amino acids. The germline V gene encodes CDR1 SQVTM and CDR2 ANQGSEA. V was clipped by 6 bases and J by 1 base; unmatched bases: 3. The chain's CDR3 is CSVSRGSNQPQHF. CDR3 sequence (DNA): TGCAGCGTCTCCAGGGGGAGCAATCAGCCCCAGCATTTT. The full variable domain, rest sourced from reference TRBV29-1 and TRBJ1-5, is SAVISQKPSRDICQRGTSLTIQCQVDSQVTMMFWYRQQPGQSLTLIATANQGSEATYESGFVIDKFPISRPNLTFSTLTVSNMSPEDSSIYLCSVSRGSNQPQHFGDGTRLSIL.

The J gene is TRBJ1-1, the V gene TRBV6-5; tentative D call: TRBD1 (5 bases). The CDR3 loop spans 14 amino acids. The germline V gene has CDR1 MNHEY and CDR2 SVGAGI. The germline V and J ends were trimmed by 6 bases and 4 bases, with 15 bases remaining between them. The CDR3 nucleotides read TGTGCCAGCAGCCTGAACCCAGGGATCACTGAAGCTTTCTTT. Translating it yields CASSLNPGITEAFF.

This chain links TRBV28 with TRBJ1-4; TRBD1 aligns across 10 bases. The trim removed 5 bases at V and 3 bases at J, leaving 6 bases unmatched. Germline lookup yields CDR1 MDHEN and CDR2 SYDVKM. The CDR3 totals 16 residues. As DNA, the CDR3 is TGTGCCAGCAGTCCCCAGACAGGGGGCTCTAATGAAAAACTGTTTTTT. Residues: CASSPQTGGSNEKLFF. The whole variable domain, filled in from reference TRBV28 and TRBJ1-4, reads DVKVTQSSRYLVKRTGEKVFLECVQDMDHENMFWYRQDPGLGLRLIYFSYDVKMKEKGDIPEGYSVSREKKERFSLILESASTNQTSMYLCASSPQTGGSNEKLFFGSGTQLSVL.